The T cell receptor beta chain described here comes from a study of Graves' ophthalmopathy and Graves' hyperthyroidism. The authors amplified TCR beta CDR3 regions, and they did so from RNA transcripts for repertoire sequencing. HTBI primers were employed in first-round RT-PCR, then a second-round multiplex PCR followed. TCRdb reanalysed the multiplex PCR reads using MiXCR and keeps one entry per CDR3 protein. The sample includes fewer than 70,000 distinct CDR3 sequences, roughly 46% seen only once; the top ten take about 4.9%. This clonotype was seen many times. Looked up from germline, CDR1 is SGHTA and CDR2 is FQGTGA. This CDR3 has 15 residues. Trimming removed 2 bases from V and 3 bases from J, with 13 bases in between. CAS ≥3, NOSPECS ≥4, moderate-to-severe activity and duration under 3 months marked donors with ophthalmopathy. PBMCs were obtained from 8 to 10 ml of fresh peripheral blood.

This TCR was recovered from an adult woman with Graves' ophthalmopathy. The V and J genes are TRBV7-3 and TRBJ2-5; no clear D. The material sequenced was peripheral blood. The CDR3 here is CASSLLGSPKETQYF. DNA for the CDR3: TGTGCCAGCAGCTTACTGGGCAGTCCAAAAGAGACCCAGTACTTC. The full variable domain, its missing parts supplied by reference TRBV7-3 and TRBJ2-5, is GAGVSQTPSNKVTEKGKYVELRCDPISGHTALYWYRQSLGQGPEFLIYFQGTGAADDSGLPNDRFFAVRPEGSVSTLKIQRTERGDSAVYLCASSLLGSPKETQYFGPGTRLLVL.